This T cell receptor beta chain was sequenced during a study of blood T cell repertoires in COVID-19. Grouping used clinical history reported by participants in a survey and questionnaire. Germline lookup yields CDR1 SGHAT and CDR2 FQNNGV. This CDR3 has 15 residues. V lost 1 base to trimming and J lost 1 base, with 9 bases between them. Source study methods: The authors estimated nucleated cell counts from reference gene primer amplification. Repertoires were generated with immunoSEQ multiplex PCR, while TCRdb's copy carries only in-frame clones and drops some. The DNA was the basis for D and trimming; V, J and clone size are from that table. The top ten hold roughly 5% of the sample, which has under 200,000 clones, approximately 80% seen once.

This clonotype originated in a woman aged 55-69 years with acute COVID-19. The specimen sequenced was PBMCs or T cells enriched from blood (not recorded which). The chain links TRBV11-2 to TRBJ2-3, with a tentative D call TRBD1 (5 bases). The CDR3 nucleotides read TGTGCCAGCAGCTTAGCAGGGCGCCGCACAGATACGCAGTATTTT. Translating gives CASSLAGRRTDTQYF.